This T cell receptor beta chain was sequenced for a study of blood T cell repertoires in COVID-19. Study summary: The United States, Italy and Spain provided the acute and convalescent COVID-19 samples. PBMCs, B-cell-depleted T cells, or T cells were the source of the cDNA or gDNA that made up the material.

Authors' methods: It was from reference gene primer amplification that nucleated cell counts were estimated. This table comes from immunoSEQ multiplex PCR, and its TCRdb copy is limited to in-frame clones, with some not included. V and J calls and clone size are given by that table; D and trimming were obtained from the DNA. The sample holds fewer than 200,000 clones, 81% seen once. V was clipped by 1 base and J by 2 bases; unmatched bases: 4. Germline CDR1 and CDR2: SGHTA and FQGTGA. CDR3 size: 16 residues. J is TRBJ2-1 and V is TRBV7-3; 8 nucleotides line up with TRBD2. The origin of this receptor is a woman older than 75 with COVID-19, enrolled during active disease. The source material was peripheral blood. CDR3 in DNA: TGTGCCAGCAGCTTAAGAGCGGGGGAAACCTACAATGAGCAGTTCTTC. Translating it yields CASSLRAGETYNEQFF.